This T cell receptor beta chain was obtained from a study of OX40 agonist ivuxolimab in advanced cancers. As for the study in general: The patients got ivuxolimab, which is an agonistic anti-OX40 (CD134) antibody. Study-wide findings and caveats: Still undetermined is the antigen specificity of the expanded peripheral T cells. Part of the nonresponder group also had normalized T-cell clonal expansion that was low. There were, on average, more expanded clones in CD8+ T cells than in CD4+.

Clones were sequenced by immunoSEQ multiplex PCR, and TCRdb holds only the in-frame ones, with some missing. The sample lists over 100,000 clones, roughly 91% seen once, with roughly 1% in the top ten. Notes on this clone: What it binds is not known.

The CDR3 has 13 amino acids. Trimming stripped 4 bases from V and 10 bases from J, with 17 bases between. Germline V gene lookup returns CDR1 SGHNT and CDR2 YYREEE (reference sequence). The chain is built from TRBV5-4 and TRBJ1-2, with a weak D call TRBD1 (6 bases). The sample here was CD4+ or CD8+ T cells sorted from blood, taken in a trial of the OX40 agonist ivuxolimab. The receptor's source is an adult with an advanced solid tumor such as melanoma, head and neck, liver or kidney cancer. CDR3 amino acids: CASSLTGRTVYTF. CDR3 DNA sequence: TGTGCCAGCAGCCTCACAGGGCGTACGGTCTACACCTTC.